Listed below are T cell receptor beta chains from one sample, sequenced in a study of shared clonotypes between healthy human individuals. Produced via immunoSEQ multiplex PCR; TCRdb's table is partial and in-frame only. The sample consists of 800,000 or so clones, 96% of them appearing once. The sequencing sample was made of naive CD8+ T cells sorted from blood. Receptor source: a man aged 25 to 45 in good health. CDR3s include the opening cysteine and the closing phenylalanine or tryptophan. The order of the fields is clone size, V gene, J gene, D gene, CDR3 DNA, CDR3 protein. A D gene is named only where the DNA matches it firmly. Clone size is not always given. Where it is, it says once, few, many or a class for expanded clones.

abundance: once
v_gene: TRBV29-1
j_gene: TRBJ2-1
d_gene: TRBD2
CDR3nt: TGCAGCGTTGAATTAGCGACTAGCGGGAGTATCAATGAGCAGTTCTTC
CDR3aa: CSVELATSGSINEQFF

abundance: -
v_gene: TRBV6-5
j_gene: TRBJ2-2
d_gene: -
CDR3nt: TGTGCCAGCTCGACGACTAACACCGGGGAGCTGTTTTTT
CDR3aa: CASSTTNTGELFF

abundance: -
v_gene: TRBV10-2
j_gene: TRBJ2-1
d_gene: -
CDR3nt: TGCGCCAGCGGGGGGACTTTCAATGAGCAGTTCTTC
CDR3aa: CASGGTFNEQFF

abundance: -
v_gene: TRBV11-2
j_gene: TRBJ2-7
d_gene: TRBD2
CDR3nt: TGTGCCAGCAGCTTGGAGGGACTAGCGGGACCCTACGAGCAGTACTTC
CDR3aa: CASSLEGLAGPYEQYF

abundance: -
v_gene: TRBV4-1
j_gene: TRBJ2-1
d_gene: TRBD1
CDR3nt: TGCGCCAGCGGACGACAGGGTTACAATGAGCAGTTCTTC
CDR3aa: CASGRQGYNEQFF

abundance: -
v_gene: TRBV6-1
j_gene: TRBJ1-4
d_gene: TRBD1
CDR3nt: TGTGCCAGTGAGACAGGGGATGAAAAACTGTTTTTT
CDR3aa: CASETGDEKLFF

abundance: -
v_gene: TRBV29-1
j_gene: TRBJ2-1
d_gene: TRBD2
CDR3nt: TGCAGCGTTGAGGGGGGGACTAGCGGGAGGGAGCAGTTCTTC
CDR3aa: CSVEGGTSGREQFF

abundance: -
v_gene: TRBV5-1
j_gene: TRBJ2-2
d_gene: -
CDR3nt: TGCGCCACGTTAGCGCTCACCGGGGAGCTGTTTTTT
CDR3aa: CATLALTGELFF

abundance: -
v_gene: TRBV19
j_gene: TRBJ2-7
d_gene: -
CDR3nt: TGTGCCAGTAGTCTCCAGGGCCCCTCCTACGAGCAGTACTTC
CDR3aa: CASSLQGPSYEQYF

abundance: -
v_gene: TRBV10-1
j_gene: TRBJ2-7
d_gene: -
CDR3nt: TGCGCCAGCAGTGACCTATCGGGGGAGCAGTACTTC
CDR3aa: CASSDLSGEQYF

abundance: -
v_gene: TRBV2
j_gene: TRBJ2-5
d_gene: TRBD1
CDR3nt: TGTGCCAGCAGTGAACGGGACAGGGTGTATGAGACCCAGTACTTC
CDR3aa: CASSERDRVYETQYF

abundance: -
v_gene: TRBV6-5
j_gene: TRBJ1-5
d_gene: -
CDR3nt: TGTGCCAGCGGCTACCAGGGTAATCAGCCCCAGCATTTT
CDR3aa: CASGYQGNQPQHF

abundance: -
v_gene: TRBV11-2
j_gene: TRBJ2-1
d_gene: TRBD2
CDR3nt: TGTGCCAGCAGCTATGTAGCGGGTGTTACGGATGAGCAGTTCTTC
CDR3aa: CASSYVAGVTDEQFF

abundance: -
v_gene: TRBV30
j_gene: TRBJ1-1
d_gene: TRBD1
CDR3nt: TGTGCCTGGAGTCAAGGGGGCGGGAACACTGAAGCTTTCTTT
CDR3aa: CAWSQGGGNTEAFF

abundance: -
v_gene: TRBV9
j_gene: TRBJ2-5
d_gene: -
CDR3nt: TGTGCCAGCAGCGCCCCCGGGGCCCAAGAGACCCAGTACTTC
CDR3aa: CASSAPGAQETQYF

abundance: -
v_gene: TRBV4-3
j_gene: TRBJ2-1
d_gene: -
CDR3nt: TGCGCCAGCAGCCTCAGGGATGGCTCCTACAATGAGCAGTTCTTC
CDR3aa: CASSLRDGSYNEQFF

abundance: -
v_gene: TRBV6-5
j_gene: TRBJ2-7
d_gene: TRBD1
CDR3nt: TGTGCCAGCAGTTACTCGGCCAGGGGGGAGCAGTACTTC
CDR3aa: CASSYSARGEQYF

abundance: -
v_gene: TRBV28
j_gene: TRBJ1-1
d_gene: -
CDR3nt: TGTGCCAGCAGTTTGGTGGGGGAGGCTAACACTGAAGCTTTCTTT
CDR3aa: CASSLVGEANTEAFF

abundance: -
v_gene: TRBV5-6
j_gene: TRBJ2-7
d_gene: -
CDR3nt: TGTGCCAGCAGCTTGGGTGTTCTGCCGCAGTACTTC
CDR3aa: CASSLGVLPQYF

abundance: -
v_gene: TRBV9
j_gene: TRBJ2-7
d_gene: -
CDR3nt: TGTGCCAGCAGCGAGGACTCCTACTACGAGCAGTACTTC
CDR3aa: CASSEDSYYEQYF

abundance: -
v_gene: TRBV4-3
j_gene: TRBJ2-3
d_gene: -
CDR3nt: TGCGCCAGCAGCCTAGGAACTCCAGCCACAGATACGCAGTATTTT
CDR3aa: CASSLGTPATDTQYF

abundance: -
v_gene: TRBV11-2
j_gene: TRBJ2-3
d_gene: -
CDR3nt: TGTGCCAGCAGCTTAGTCTCTAGCTCCCATAGCACAGATACGCAGTATTTT
CDR3aa: CASSLVSSSHSTDTQYF

abundance: -
v_gene: TRBV4-1
j_gene: TRBJ1-5
d_gene: -
CDR3nt: TGCGCCAGCAGCCACGGAGATCAGCCCCAGCATTTT
CDR3aa: CASSHGDQPQHF

abundance: -
v_gene: TRBV4-1
j_gene: TRBJ2-7
d_gene: -
CDR3nt: TGCGCCAGCAGCCAGCTAGCCTACGAGCAGTACTTC
CDR3aa: CASSQLAYEQYF

abundance: once
v_gene: TRBV11-2
j_gene: TRBJ2-3
d_gene: -
CDR3nt: TGTGCCAGCAGCCCCCAGGCAGATACGCAGTATTTT
CDR3aa: CASSPQADTQYF

abundance: -
v_gene: TRBV4-3
j_gene: TRBJ2-7
d_gene: -
CDR3nt: TGCGCCAGCAGCCAAGATCAGGGCGCGGCGGCGGTTAGCTCCTACGAGCAGTACTTC
CDR3aa: CASSQDQGAAAVSSYEQYF

abundance: -
v_gene: TRBV10-2
j_gene: TRBJ2-7
d_gene: TRBD2
CDR3nt: TGCGCCAGCAGCCAAATCCCTAATAGTCTTCATGTAGGAGCGGGAGCCTTATACGAGCAGTACTTC
CDR3aa: CASSQIPNSLHVGAGALYEQYF

abundance: -
v_gene: TRBV19
j_gene: TRBJ2-1
d_gene: TRBD2
CDR3nt: TGTGCCAGTAGTATAGGGACTAGCGGGGCCAGCTCCTACAATGAGCAGTTCTTC
CDR3aa: CASSIGTSGASSYNEQFF

abundance: -
v_gene: TRBV7-8
j_gene: TRBJ2-7
d_gene: TRBD2
CDR3nt: TGTGCCAGCAGCCCCTATAGCGGGAGCTCCTACGAGCAGTACTTC
CDR3aa: CASSPYSGSSYEQYF

abundance: -
v_gene: TRBV27
j_gene: TRBJ2-6
d_gene: -
CDR3nt: TGTGCCAGCAGTTTGAGAGGGGTTTTGTCTTCTGGGGCCAACGTCCTGACTTTC
CDR3aa: CASSLRGVLSSGANVLTF

abundance: -
v_gene: TRBV15
j_gene: TRBJ2-1
d_gene: TRBD2
CDR3nt: TGTGCCACCAGCTTCTCAGGACTAGCGGGAGAGTTGGGATACAATGAGCAGTTCTTC
CDR3aa: CATSFSGLAGELGYNEQFF

abundance: -
v_gene: TRBV10-3
j_gene: TRBJ2-7
d_gene: -
CDR3nt: TGTGCCATCAGTGAGATTTCCTTGGGGGCAGGTTACGAGCAGTACTTC
CDR3aa: CAISEISLGAGYEQYF

abundance: once
v_gene: TRBV15
j_gene: TRBJ2-7
d_gene: TRBD2
CDR3nt: TGTGCCACCAGGCGGGAGGGTACCTACGAGCAGTACTTC
CDR3aa: CATRREGTYEQYF

abundance: -
v_gene: TRBV27
j_gene: TRBJ2-2
d_gene: TRBD2
CDR3nt: TGTGCCAGCAGTTTGCTAGCGGGAGTTGTGGAGCTGTTTTTT
CDR3aa: CASSLLAGVVELFF

abundance: once
v_gene: TRBV5-5
j_gene: TRBJ2-1
d_gene: -
CDR3nt: TGTGCCAGCAGCTTAGAAGCGGAACCGTACAATGAGCAGTTCTTC
CDR3aa: CASSLEAEPYNEQFF

abundance: -
v_gene: TRBV29-1
j_gene: TRBJ1-2
d_gene: -
CDR3nt: TGCAGCGTCCCCCCTTTACGGGGGGCGACCTATGGCTACACCTTC
CDR3aa: CSVPPLRGATYGYTF

abundance: once
v_gene: TRBV6-1
j_gene: TRBJ2-5
d_gene: -
CDR3nt: TGTGCCAGCAGTGATGGGCAGGTCTACCAAGAGACCCAGTACTTC
CDR3aa: CASSDGQVYQETQYF

abundance: -
v_gene: TRBV19
j_gene: TRBJ2-7
d_gene: TRBD2
CDR3nt: TGTGCCAGTAGTATGTATAGCGGGGGATACGAGCAGTACTTC
CDR3aa: CASSMYSGGYEQYF

abundance: -
v_gene: TRBV10-2
j_gene: TRBJ2-6
d_gene: -
CDR3nt: TGCGCCACCTTGTCTGGGGCCAACGTCCTGACTTTC
CDR3aa: CATLSGANVLTF

abundance: -
v_gene: TRBV19
j_gene: TRBJ2-7
d_gene: -
CDR3nt: TGTGCCAGTGCTTCCACTGGCCTCTCCTACGAGCAGTACTTC
CDR3aa: CASASTGLSYEQYF

abundance: -
v_gene: TRBV7-6
j_gene: TRBJ2-7
d_gene: -
CDR3nt: TGTGCCAGCAGCCCCATTAGGACGGGGTTCATCTCCTACGAGCAGTACTTC
CDR3aa: CASSPIRTGFISYEQYF

abundance: -
v_gene: TRBV7-9
j_gene: TRBJ1-2
d_gene: -
CDR3nt: TGTGCCAGCAGCTTAGTTATGGCCGACAACTATGGCTACACCTTC
CDR3aa: CASSLVMADNYGYTF

abundance: -
v_gene: TRBV27
j_gene: TRBJ2-7
d_gene: TRBD1
CDR3nt: TGTGCCAGCAAGTCTCACAGGGGGATACCCTACGAGCAGTACTTC
CDR3aa: CASKSHRGIPYEQYF

abundance: -
v_gene: TRBV27
j_gene: TRBJ2-7
d_gene: TRBD2
CDR3nt: TGTGCCAGCAGTACTCTGGGGGAGGGTAGCTACGAGCAGTACTTC
CDR3aa: CASSTLGEGSYEQYF

abundance: -
v_gene: TRBV19
j_gene: TRBJ1-1
d_gene: -
CDR3nt: TGTGCCACCGGGGGGCTCGGGGACCGGGTTGCTGAAGCTTTCTTT
CDR3aa: CATGGLGDRVAEAFF

abundance: -
v_gene: TRBV5-1
j_gene: TRBJ2-5
d_gene: -
CDR3nt: TGCGCCAGCAGCTTGTTTACAGGGAAAGAGACCCAGTACTTC
CDR3aa: CASSLFTGKETQYF

abundance: -
v_gene: TRBV2
j_gene: TRBJ2-2
d_gene: TRBD2
CDR3nt: TGTGCCAGCAGTGGAGTTAGCGGGGACGGCACCGGGGAGCTGTTTTTT
CDR3aa: CASSGVSGDGTGELFF

abundance: -
v_gene: TRBV7-6
j_gene: TRBJ2-7
d_gene: -
CDR3nt: TGTGCCAGCAGACCCTTAGCGGACGGCTACGAGCAGTACTTC
CDR3aa: CASRPLADGYEQYF

abundance: once
v_gene: TRBV19
j_gene: TRBJ2-7
d_gene: TRBD2
CDR3nt: TGTGCCAGTAGTCCCGGACTAGCGGGAGCTCTCGCTTACGAGCAGTACTTC
CDR3aa: CASSPGLAGALAYEQYF

abundance: -
v_gene: TRBV5-1
j_gene: TRBJ2-3
d_gene: TRBD1
CDR3nt: TGCGCCAGCAGCTTGGCCGGGACAGGGGTGCCAGATACGCAGTATTTT
CDR3aa: CASSLAGTGVPDTQYF

abundance: -
v_gene: TRBV29-1
j_gene: TRBJ2-1
d_gene: -
CDR3nt: TGCAGCGTTGAAGGACTAGACGACTACAATGAGCAGTTCTTC
CDR3aa: CSVEGLDDYNEQFF

abundance: -
v_gene: TRBV2
j_gene: TRBJ2-3
d_gene: -
CDR3nt: TGTGCCAGCAGCCACCACCCGTCCCGGGAGATCTTCACAGATACGCAGTATTTT
CDR3aa: CASSHHPSREIFTDTQYF

abundance: -
v_gene: TRBV15
j_gene: TRBJ2-1
d_gene: TRBD2
CDR3nt: TGTGCCACCAGGAAGCGGGAGCTCTACAATGAGCAGTTCTTC
CDR3aa: CATRKRELYNEQFF

abundance: -
v_gene: TRBV7-9
j_gene: TRBJ2-3
d_gene: TRBD2
CDR3nt: TGTGCCAGCAGCTTAGCGCCGTCCCGGGAGGGTACGCAGTATTTT
CDR3aa: CASSLAPSREGTQYF